Below are 22 T cell receptor beta chains sequenced from a single sample in a study of T cells in Graves' hyperthyroidism and ophthalmopathy (dated by TCRdb to between 2018 and 2021). The library was made by multiplex PCR. Sequencing was performed on an Illumina HiSeq 2000. The TCR beta CDR3 regions were amplified from the RNA transcripts. For the first round of RT-PCR on the TCR CDR3, the HTBI primer set was used together with the Qiagen OneStep RT-PCR kit. TCRdb cleaned the public reads at Q25 with fastp, built clones with MiXCR and kept in-frame beta chains. Each CDR3 protein appears once, grouped with its most common genes and DNA. This sample holds around 300,000 distinct CDR3 sequences; roughly 13% were observed only once. The top ten constitute 7.9% of the sample. The sequencing input was blood. Source of these receptors: a woman between 40 and 50 years old with Graves' hyperthyroidism.

This clonotype came up many times. This chain uses TRBV28 with TRBJ2-3; 12 bases agree with TRBD2. Trimming at V came to 5 bases and at J to 3 bases, leaving 6 bases not matched to a gene. The CDR3 is 16 residues long. The germline V gene encodes CDR1 MDHEN and CDR2 SYDVKM. The CDR3 here is CASSVTSGRSTDTQYF. The CDR3 DNA follows: TGTGCCAGCAGTGTGACTAGCGGGAGATCGACAGATACGCAGTATTTT.

V usage is TRBV5-4 and J usage is TRBJ2-5; D assignment may be TRBD1 or TRBD2 (5 bases each). Germline V gene sequence: CDR1 SGHNT, CDR2 YYREEE (reference sequence). This CDR3 comprises 15 residues. V gave up 4 bases and J gave up 5 bases, with 18 bases separating them. As DNA, the CDR3 is TGTGCCAGCAGCCCTAGACGGACGGGGACGGAGACCCAGTACTTC. Protein: CASSPRRTGTETQYF.

The sample holds many counts of this clonotype. The J gene is TRBJ2-3, the V gene TRBV11-2; D may correspond to TRBD1 or TRBD2 (5 bases each). Germline V gene lookup returns CDR1 SGHAT and CDR2 FQNNGV. The CDR3 extends over 18 amino acids. The V end was cut by 1 base, the J end by 0 bases, with 17 bases between. Here the CDR3 reads CASSLGTSLGPSTDTQYF. DNA for the CDR3: TGTGCCAGCAGCTTAGGGACTTCATTGGGGCCAAGCACAGATACGCAGTATTTT.

This clonotype was detected ten times or more. The chain combines TRBV28 with TRBJ1-2; no clear D gene. Deletions cut 5 bases from V and 6 bases from J, with 19 bases between. Germline CDR1 is MDHEN and CDR2 is SYDVKM. This CDR3 contains 15 residues. The CDR3 coding sequence is TGTGCCAGCAGTGGGCAGCGGGGAGGTTATGATGGCTACACCTTC. Translating it yields CASSGQRGGYDGYTF.

The chain recombines TRBV9 with TRBJ2-7, with TRBD1 matching 8 bases. Per germline, CDR1 SGDLS and CDR2 YYNGEE. The CDR3 loop spans 16 amino acids. The trim removed 0 bases at V and 5 bases at J, leaving 10 bases unmatched. This chain's CDR3 is CASSVAAGQGVHEQYF. The CDR3 nucleotides are TGTGCCAGCAGCGTAGCTGCAGGACAGGGCGTCCACGAGCAGTACTTC. The variable domain in full, with the rest retrieved from reference TRBV9 and TRBJ2-7, is DSGVTQTPKHLITATGQRVTLRCSPRSGDLSVYWYQQSLDQGLQFLIQYYNGEERAKGNILERFSAQQFPDLHSELNLSSLELGDSALYFCASSVAAGQGVHEQYFGPGTRLTVT.

A few counts support this clonotype. J is TRBJ2-1 and V is TRBV28, with 13 bases aligning to TRBD2. Germline V lookup: CDR1 MDHEN, CDR2 SYDVKM. The CDR3 is 16 residues long. V shed 3 bases and J 7 bases; nucleotides not matched to a gene: 6. The CDR3 sequence: CASSFPRLAGGNEQFF. Written as DNA, the CDR3 is TGTGCCAGCAGTTTCCCCAGACTAGCGGGAGGAAATGAGCAGTTCTTC.

The chain joins TRBV6-1 to TRBJ2-1; TRBD2 agrees at 9 bases. CDR3 length: 17 residues. The germline V gene encodes CDR1 MNHNS and CDR2 SASEGT. V was pared by 5 bases and J by 6 bases, with 14 bases of the junction left unmatched. The CDR3 here is CASSWREGIQGSNEQFF. DNA of the CDR3: TGTGCCAGCAGTTGGCGGGAGGGTATTCAAGGTAGCAATGAGCAGTTCTTC.

This clonotype has only a few counts. The V and J genes are TRBV12-3 or TRBV12-4 and TRBJ1-6, with a possible D match to TRBD1 (5 bases). The V end was cut by 3 bases, the J end by 9 bases, with 15 bases between. The CDR3 runs 15 residues. The CDR3: CASSLGGMSFSPLHF. CDR3 bases: TGTGCCAGCAGTTTGGGGGGGATGAGTTTTTCACCCCTCCACTTT.

This clonotype was recorded many times. The chain joins TRBV18 to TRBJ2-5; maybe TRBD2 (5 bases). The CDR3 contains 14 residues. The V gene's germline CDR1 is KGHSH and CDR2 LQKENI. The V gene lost 6 bases and the J gene lost 2 bases, with 13 bases spanning the gap. CDR3 bases: TGTGCCAGCTCGTCCGGACTGGCACAAGAGACCCAGTACTTC. Protein: CASSSGLAQETQYF.

This clonotype appeared many times. This chain connects TRBV10-2 to TRBJ2-7; D is possibly TRBD1 (6 bases). Germline V lookup: CDR1 WSHSY, CDR2 SAAADI. The CDR3 spans 15 residues. Deletions cut 7 bases from V and 0 bases from J, with 16 bases between. The CDR3 protein is CASIDRSGFSYEQYF. The CDR3 coding sequence is TGCGCCAGCATAGACAGGTCAGGCTTCTCCTACGAGCAGTACTTC.

The chain employs TRBV7-9 and TRBJ1-2; 8 bases line up with TRBD1. The CDR3 runs 16 residues. V was pared by 3 bases and J by 2 bases, with 8 bases of the junction left unmatched. Germline V CDR1 and CDR2: SEHNR, FQNEAQ (reference sequence). The CDR3: CASSFPPRQGNYGYTF. The CDR3 nucleotides are TGTGCCAGCAGCTTCCCACCGAGACAGGGGAACTATGGCTACACCTTC.

This clonotype has ten or more counts. The genes are TRBV12-3 or TRBV12-4 and TRBJ1-4; maybe TRBD1 (6 bases). Trimming pared 7 bases from V and 7 bases from J, leaving 19 bases between. The CDR3 totals 15 residues. CDR3 sequence reads: CASTKSGGWGEKLFF. The DNA for the CDR3 is TGTGCCAGCACCAAATCTGGGGGCTGGGGTGAAAAACTGTTTTTT.

The sample holds many counts of this clonotype. The chain uses TRBV11-2 and TRBJ2-1; 7 nucleotides match TRBD2. Germline loops: CDR1 SGHAT, CDR2 FQNNGV. This CDR3 is built from 21 residues. Trimming removed 6 bases from V and 6 bases from J; junction bases left unmatched: 29. The DNA of the CDR3 is TGTGCCAGCAGACGAATCGGGGGTGAATGGTTCAATGGGACTATTGCCAATGAGCAGTTCTTC. The encoded protein is CASRRIGGEWFNGTIANEQFF.

This clonotype was recorded a few times. The V gene is TRBV28, the J gene TRBJ1-1; TRBD1 is a possible D gene (5 bases). CDR1 and CDR2 (germline): MDHEN, SYDVKM. CDR3 length: 15 residues. The ends were cut back, 10 bases at V and 8 bases at J, with 26 bases in the middle. CDR3 coding DNA: TGTGCCAACAGACTTACTGGGGGACGTAAGGCCGAAGCTTTCTTT. It is translated as CANRLTGGRKAEAFF.

At least ten counts were recorded for this clonotype. J is TRBJ2-1 and V is TRBV11-2, with 8 bases lining up with TRBD2. CDR3 length equals 14 residues. CDR1 SGHAT and CDR2 FQNNGV come from the germline V gene. The chain's CDR3 is CATAGGGGYNEQFF. CDR3 coding DNA: TGTGCGACGGCGGGGGGAGGAGGTTACAATGAGCAGTTCTTC.

There are many counts of this clonotype. The gene calls are TRBV5-6 and TRBJ2-5; 10 bases agree with TRBD2. Trimming took 4 bases from V and 4 from J; bases not matched to a gene: 7. This CDR3 comprises 15 residues. The germline V gene encodes CDR1 SGHDT and CDR2 YYEEEE. As DNA, the CDR3 is TGTGCCAGCAGCACTCTAGCGGGAGAACCAGAGACCCAGTACTTC. This gives the protein CASSTLAGEPETQYF.

The J gene is TRBJ2-2, the V gene TRBV27; 7 bases agree with TRBD1. This CDR3 contains 17 residues. Germline V CDR1 and CDR2: MNHEY, SMNVEV (reference sequence). Trimming took 5 bases from V and 4 from J; bases not matched to a gene: 13. The CDR3 protein is CASSPRQGRDTTGELFF. The CDR3, as DNA: TGTGCCAGCAGTCCCCGACAGGGAAGGGACACCACCGGGGAGCTGTTTTTT.

The table lists this clonotype with a few counts. Being one base from a much bigger clone, this may be a read error. This chain links TRBV20-1 with TRBJ2-1; 8 positions agree with TRBD2. From germline, CDR1 is DFQATT and CDR2 SNEGSKA (reference sequence). The CDR3 is made up of 15 amino acids. CDR3 in DNA: TGCAATGCTGGTCCCCCGGGACTAGCCTACAATGAGCAGTTCTTC. Translating it yields CNAGPPGLAYNEQFF.

The V gene is TRBV20-1, the J gene TRBJ2-1; maybe TRBD1 (5 bases). CDR1 is DFQATT, CDR2 SNEGSKA, per germline (reference sequence). V lost 6 bases to trimming and J lost 9 bases, with 6 bases between them. This CDR3 has 9 residues. CDR3 amino acids: CSAGVEQFF. The CDR3 nucleotides read TGCAGTGCAGGGGTTGAGCAGTTCTTC.

This clonotype was seen many times. The rearrangement uses TRBV28 and TRBJ2-1; 8 bases match TRBD2. This CDR3 is 14 amino acids long. V lost 0 bases and J lost 7; bases outside the gene matches: 2. The germline V gene encodes CDR1 MDHEN and CDR2 SYDVKM. The CDR3 loop is CASSLWTGGNEQFF. The CDR3 DNA sequence: TGTGCCAGCAGTTTATGGACGGGGGGGAATGAGCAGTTCTTC.

This clonotype was detected many times. J is TRBJ1-1 and V is TRBV6-1, with a possible D match to TRBD1 (5 bases). V dropped 6 bases and J dropped 1 base, with 21 bases sitting between them. Germline V gene lookup returns CDR1 MNHNS and CDR2 SASEGT. The length of the CDR3 is 17 residues. Written as DNA, the CDR3 is TGTGCCAGCAGCGGCCCCTGGGGGGGTGTAGCGAACACTGAAGCTTTCTTT. Protein: CASSGPWGGVANTEAFF.

On this clonotype itself: This may arise from a read error, as a much more abundant clone is one base away. This chain links TRBV11-1 with TRBJ2-3; TRBD1 agrees at 8 bases. Germline V gene sequence: CDR1 SGHAT, CDR2 FQDESV (reference sequence). Losses at the gene ends were 4 bases for V and 3 bases for J; bases not matched to a gene: 3. This CDR3 has 14 residues. The chain's CDR3 is CASSSRDRTDTQYF. Written as DNA, the CDR3 is TGTGCCAGCAGCTCTAGGGACAGGACAGATACGCAGTATTTT.